What follows is one TCR beta chain and its context. The sample holds one count of this clonotype. Its antigen remains undetermined. No base quality values were provided; no much bigger clone lies one nucleotide off. A lone read gives weak evidence. This entry belongs to a study of T-cell memory formation after mild COVID-19 (dated by TCRdb to the early 2020s). Some background on the complete study: TCR sequence clusters from the two donors were largely donor specific. T-cell clones expanding and contracting after mild COVID-19 in two donors were tracked by longitudinal TCRalpha and TCRbeta repertoire sequencing. The cohort was made up of two young adult volunteers, one female and one male, who were previously healthy. On the study overall, not on this receptor specifically: Contracting CD4+ clones were located mainly in the CM and EM memory subsets, whereas CD8+ clones were found to be enriched in EMRA. Some responding clones were found in pre-infection memory, which suggests that pre-existing cross-reactive memory T cells took part in the SARS-CoV-2 response. Clones that contracted from day 15 to 85 showed balanced CD4/CD8 phenotypes, whereas a second wave of clones that expanded from day 15 to 37 leaned towards CD4+. The study covered only a couple of mild cases, and larger cohorts including severe cases with pre-infection samples were considered necessary. The second-wave clones that peaked on day 37 were not confirmed to be SARS-CoV-2 specific.

PBMCs were isolated by Ficoll-Paque density gradient centrifugation. The CDR3, from cysteine to phenylalanine, totals 18 residues. Here the CDR3 DNA is all that survives: 54 bases in frame from base 1. CDR1 and CDR2 were assigned from the germline V gene as SGHVS and FQNEAQ. V lost 2 bases and J lost 1 base; the stretch between them is 17 bases long. Sequencing used an Illumina NovaSeq 6000. Using 5'RACE with constant-segment primers, TCRalpha and TCRbeta cDNA libraries were constructed, with sample barcodes and unique molecular identifiers added in the process. Trizol reagent was used to extract RNA from every sample. Amplification of the libraries took two PCR steps, and the second step added a second sample barcode plus Illumina TruSeq adapters. Sequencing of libraries was performed on an Illumina NovaSeq with 2 x 150 bp paired-end reads. The paper's processing steps were these. With migec v1.2.7, reads were demultiplexed and then collapsed into UMI-guided consensus sequences. Using mixcr v2.1.11, UMI consensuses were aligned to TRA and TRB V and J templates and then assembled into clonotypes. A clonotype was counted as expanded or contracted only when both edgeR and NoisET called the clonotype significant, with the noise models trained on biological replicates. For edgeR calls, the thresholds were a false discovery rate-adjusted p below 0.01 and a log2 fold-change of 1. PCA with hierarchical clustering of max-normalized trajectories of the 1000 most abundant clonotypes was used as exploratory dynamics analysis. Each responding clone was given a CD4 or CD8 phenotype based on the CD4+ and CD8+ repertoires, which had been sequenced separately. TCRdb trimmed the raw reads at Q25, called clones with MiXCR and kept productive beta chains. One record per CDR3 amino acid sequence lists the most common genes and DNA. The V and J calls and clone size are TCRdb's, not the authors'. Present in this sample are 550,000 to 700,000 distinct CDR3 sequences, 15% to 20% of which were seen just once. The ten largest account for about 8.1% of the sample.

The origin of this receptor is an adult woman who had mild COVID-19 (a few samples of this study predate the infection). The sample titles of this study are shuffled in the database, so cell type and time point are left out; the donor was told from shared clones. The rearrangement joined TRBV7-8 to TRBJ2-2, with the D call perhaps TRBD1 or TRBD2, each one matching 5 bases. The sequencing sample was made of PBMCs or a T cell subset sorted from them (not recorded which). The bases read TGTGCCAGCAGCTTACCCCACCCACGGGACGAGAACACCGGGGAGCTGTTTTTT. Its translation is CASSLPHPRDENTGELFF.